These 27 T cell receptor beta chains share one sample of origin, sequenced in a study of cytomegalovirus exposure and HLA in healthy donors. The PCR made use of 60 Vbeta and 13 Jbeta primers. Only in-frame clones appear in the TCRdb table, and some are missing; sequencing was by immunoSEQ multiplex PCR. The sample includes about 89,000 clones, about four fifths of them seen just once. The sample comprised PBMCs. The receptors originated from a female donor in good health and CMV-seropositive.

The chain joins TRBV15 to TRBJ2-3; 7 bases map to TRBD2. J was trimmed by 3 bases and V by 1 base; bases with no gene match: 4. Germline values: CDR1 LNHNV, CDR2 YYDKDF (reference sequence). CDR3 length equals 15 residues. DNA of the CDR3: TGTGCCACCAGCAGAGGACTAGCTGTGACAGATACGCAGTATTTT. Protein product: CATSRGLAVTDTQYF.

V and J are TRBV10-1 and TRBJ2-7; possible D gene TRBD1, 5 bases. Germline V CDR1 and CDR2: WNHNN, SYGVQD (reference sequence). CDR3 length: 13 residues. Trimming removed 0 bases at V and 7 bases at J, with 10 bases between. The CDR3 nucleotides read TGCGCCAGCAGTGAGTCGGAGTCAGGGGAGCAGTACTTC. Translated: CASSESESGEQYF.

The rearrangement joins TRBV2 to TRBJ2-5; TRBD1 might be the D (5 bases). Germline loops: CDR1 SNHLY, CDR2 FYNNEI. This CDR3 comprises 13 residues. Trimming left V 8 bases short and J 1 base short, with 11 bases between. CDR3 protein: CASAGQGQETQYF. For the CDR3, the DNA is TGTGCCAGCGCTGGCCAGGGCCAAGAGACCCAGTACTTC.

The chain uses TRBV28 and TRBJ2-1, with D possibly TRBD2 on 6 matching bases. With 6 bases removed from V and 9 bases from J, the gap between germline ends came to 24 bases. Germline V lookup: CDR1 MDHEN, CDR2 SYDVKM. There are 16 residues in the CDR3. The CDR3 nucleotides read TGTGCCAGCAGCCCTTACTCCGGAGGGCCGGCGGGTGAGCAGTTCTTC. Its protein product is CASSPYSGGPAGEQFF.

This clone was seen just once. This chain uses TRBV21-1 with TRBJ1-1. TRBV21-1 is a listed pseudogene. The CDR3 is 15 amino acids. CDR3 in amino acids: CASSKSPAGNTEAFF. CDR3 nucleotide sequence: TGTGCCAGCAGCAAATCTCCCGCGGGGAACACTGAAGCTTTCTTT.

The chain joins TRBV30 to TRBJ1-2, with a tentative D call TRBD1 (6 bases). The CDR3 sequence is 13 residues long. Germline V gene lookup returns CDR1 GTSNPN and CDR2 SVGIG (reference sequence). The V end was cut by 4 bases, the J end by 6 bases, with 15 bases between. The CDR3 nucleotides are TGTGCCTGGAAGGGGGGGACACTGGATGGCTACACCTTC. Translating it yields CAWKGGTLDGYTF. Variable domain in full (rest from reference TRBV30 and TRBJ1-2): SQTIHQWPATLVQPVGSPLSLECTVEGTSNPNLYWYRQAAGRGLQLLFYSVGIGQISSEVPQNLSASRPQDRQFILSSKKLLLSDSGFYLCAWKGGTLDGYTFGSGTRLTVV.

V and J are TRBV30 and TRBJ1-6; weak D call: TRBD1 (5 bases). CDR1 is GTSNPN and CDR2 is SVGIG in the germline V gene (reference sequence). The CDR3 covers 11 residues. Trimming pared 5 bases from V and 7 bases from J, leaving 6 bases between. Here the CDR3 DNA reads TGTGCCTGGGGGGCCAATTCACCCCTCCACTTT. Its translation is CAWGANSPLHF. The full variable domain, with the rest looked up from reference TRBV30 and TRBJ1-6, is SQTIHQWPATLVQPVGSPLSLECTVEGTSNPNLYWYRQAAGRGLQLLFYSVGIGQISSEVPQNLSASRPQDRQFILSSKKLLLSDSGFYLCAWGANSPLHFGNGTRLTVT.

The chain employs TRBV7-2 and TRBJ1-3, with TRBD1 matching 8 bases. The germline CDR1 and CDR2 sequences are SGHTA and FQGNSA. The CDR3 runs 15 residues. J lost 2 bases, V lost 5 bases, and 5 bases had no gene match. This chain's CDR3 is CASSAATGAGNTIYF. CDR3 nucleotides: TGTGCCAGCAGCGCAGCGACAGGGGCTGGAAACACCATATATTTT. Together with reference TRBV7-2 and TRBJ1-3, the CDR3 gives the full variable domain: GAGVSQSPSNKVTEKGKDVELRCDPISGHTALYWYRQSLGQGLEFLIYFQGNSAPDKSGLPSDRFSAERTGGSVSTLTIQRTQQEDSAVYLCASSAATGAGNTIYFGEGSWLTVV.

J is TRBJ2-5 and V is TRBV5-5; D is perhaps TRBD2 (6 bases). Trimming shortened V by 4 bases and J by 1 base, and 14 bases separated the two germline ends. The CDR3 extends over 15 amino acids. The germline V gene has CDR1 SGHKS and CDR2 YYEKEE (reference sequence). CDR3 in DNA: TGTGCCAGCAGCCGGACCCTAGCGCCCCAAGAGACCCAGTACTTC. It encodes CASSRTLAPQETQYF. The full variable domain, its missing parts supplied by reference TRBV5-5 and TRBJ2-5, is DAGVTQSPTHLIKTRGQQVTLRCSPISGHKSVSWYQQVLGQGPQFIFQYYEKEERGRGNFPDRFSARQFPNYSSELNVNALLLGDSALYLCASSRTLAPQETQYFGPGTRLLVL.

The chain combines TRBV11-2 with TRBJ1-2; D is perhaps TRBD1 (5 bases). The germline V gene has CDR1 SGHAT and CDR2 FQNNGV. V lost 6 bases to trimming and J lost 4 bases, with 12 bases between them. This CDR3 contains 13 residues. The CDR3 spells CASRSGTPYGYTF. CDR3 DNA sequence: TGTGCCAGCAGGTCCGGGACTCCCTATGGCTACACCTTC.

The J gene is TRBJ2-7, the V gene TRBV5-1, with 8 bases lining up with TRBD1. Germline values: CDR1 SGHRS, CDR2 YFSETQ. V trimming: 4 bases; J trimming: 5 bases; junction bases outside the gene matches: 11. The length of the CDR3 is 15 residues. CDR3 in amino acids: CASSRGQGMYDEQYF. The CDR3, as DNA: TGCGCCAGCAGCCGCGGACAGGGTATGTATGACGAGCAGTACTTC.

This chain connects TRBV5-1 to TRBJ1-3, with TRBD1 identical over 8 bases. The length of the CDR3 is 15 residues. V lost 5 bases to trimming and J lost 0 bases; unmatched junction nucleotides: 4. Germline CDR1 SGHRS, CDR2 YFSETQ. The CDR3 protein is CASRGGQASGNTIYF. CDR3 coding DNA: TGCGCCAGCAGAGGGGGACAGGCCTCTGGAAACACCATATATTTT.

The chain joins TRBV27 to TRBJ1-5; possible D gene TRBD1, 5 bases. The germline CDR1 and CDR2 sequences are MNHEY and SMNVEV (reference sequence). This CDR3 has 16 amino acids. With 1 base removed from V and 0 bases from J, the gap between germline ends came to 10 bases. CDR3 protein: CASSLWGGNSNQPQHF. In nucleotides, the CDR3 is TGTGCCAGCAGTTTATGGGGGGGTAATAGCAATCAGCCCCAGCATTTT.

This chain joins TRBV9 and TRBJ2-1, with 10 bases that match TRBD2. The length of the CDR3 is 15 residues. CDR1 is SGDLS, CDR2 YYNGEE, per germline. J gave up 8 bases and V 0 bases, and 5 bases lay outside the gene matches. The CDR3 spells CASSVGLAGEYEQFF. DNA of the CDR3: TGTGCCAGCAGCGTAGGGCTAGCGGGAGAGTATGAGCAGTTCTTC. Full variable domain (rest looked up from reference TRBV9 and TRBJ2-1): DSGVTQTPKHLITATGQRVTLRCSPRSGDLSVYWYQQSLDQGLQFLIQYYNGEERAKGNILERFSAQQFPDLHSELNLSSLELGDSALYFCASSVGLAGEYEQFFGPGTRLTVL.

The chain links TRBV28 to TRBJ1-2; no clear D. The CDR3 is 12 residues long. CDR1 is MDHEN and CDR2 is SYDVKM in the germline V gene. The V gene lost 7 bases and the J gene lost 3 bases, with 9 bases spanning the gap. The CDR3 is CASTSSDYGYTF. DNA of the CDR3: TGTGCCAGCACCTCCTCCGACTATGGCTACACCTTC.

The chain joins TRBV19 to TRBJ2-1, with 10 bases that match TRBD1. V gave up 5 bases and J gave up 1 base; unmatched junction bases: 5. Germline V gives CDR1 LNHDA, CDR2 SQIVND (reference sequence). CDR3 length: 16 residues. The CDR3 region is CASSSPGQGSYNEQFF. CDR3 bases: TGTGCCAGTAGTTCACCGGGACAGGGGTCCTACAATGAGCAGTTCTTC.

This sequence joins TRBV5-6 and TRBJ1-6; no clear D gene. Germline values: CDR1 SGHDT, CDR2 YYEEEE. The CDR3 loop spans 16 amino acids. Deletions cut 0 bases from V and 2 bases from J, with 9 bases between. CDR3 sequence (DNA): TGTGCCAGCAGCTTGGGTTCGGGGACCTATAATTCACCCCTCCACTTT. Its protein is CASSLGSGTYNSPLHF.

This sequence joins TRBV28 and TRBJ2-7, with TRBD1 identical over 10 bases. CDR3 length equals 16 residues. V was pared by 5 bases and J by 5 bases, with 12 bases of the junction left unmatched. The germline V gene encodes CDR1 MDHEN and CDR2 SYDVKM. The CDR3 DNA sequence: TGTGCCAGCAGTCCCTCCGGGGGACAGGGGTCTCACGAGCAGTACTTC. Protein: CASSPSGGQGSHEQYF.

The sample holds a few counts of this clone. The rearrangement joins TRBV27 to TRBJ1-4; D possibly corresponds to TRBD1 (6 bases). This CDR3 contains 14 residues. V lost 5 bases to trimming and J lost 8 bases, with 15 bases between them. CDR1 is MNHEY, CDR2 SMNVEV, per germline (reference sequence). The CDR3 sequence: CASSRTGMGEKLFF. In DNA form, the CDR3 reads TGTGCCAGCAGTCGTACAGGGATGGGGGAAAAACTGTTTTTT.

This chain uses TRBV7-8 with TRBJ2-7; 9 nucleotides match TRBD1. V dropped 5 bases and J dropped 3; count of bases not matched to a gene: 11. Germline CDR1 SGHVS, CDR2 FQNEAQ. CDR3 length: 16 residues. CDR3 sequence reads: CASSESGTGIFYEQYF. The DNA of the CDR3 is TGTGCCAGCAGCGAATCCGGGACAGGGATCTTCTACGAGCAGTACTTC.

The chain has TRBV27 and TRBJ2-7; 8 bases line up with TRBD1. CDR1 MNHEY and CDR2 SMNVEV come from the germline V gene (reference sequence). V was clipped by 3 bases and J by 4 bases; unmatched bases: 11. The CDR3 runs to 16 residues. DNA of the CDR3: TGTGCCAGCAGTTTTAGCTCCGGCAGGGGGCGATACGAGCAGTACTTC. Protein product: CASSFSSGRGRYEQYF.

The chain employs TRBV5-4 and TRBJ2-5, with D tentatively TRBD2 (6 bases). The J call may be in error: the DNA end matches TRBJ2-7 better. CDR3 length equals 14 residues. The germline CDR1 and CDR2 sequences are SGHNT and YYREEE (reference sequence). The CDR3 here is CASSLGGATYEQYF. The CDR3 DNA is TGTGCCAGCAGCTTAGGCGGGGCTACCTACGAGCAGTACTTC.

The chain has TRBV7-8 and TRBJ2-7, with TRBD1 matching over 11 bases. CDR1 and CDR2 from the germline V gene are SGHVS and FQNEAQ. The CDR3 has 15 amino acids. Germline trimming cut 1 base from V and 4 bases from J; bases unmatched to any gene: 3. CDR3 residues: CASSLGTGGGYEQYF. CDR3 in DNA: TGTGCCAGCAGCTTAGGGACAGGGGGCGGGTACGAGCAGTACTTC.

The chain employs TRBV14 and TRBJ1-1; the D gene is possibly TRBD1 (5 bases). V lost 6 bases and J 1 base, leaving 9 bases between the germline ends. The CDR3 totals 13 residues. CDR1 SGHDN and CDR2 FVKESK come from the germline V gene. This CDR3 is CASSRQQNTEAFF. The CDR3 DNA reads as TGTGCCAGCAGTAGACAGCAGAACACTGAAGCTTTCTTT.

The chain is built from TRBV10-1 and TRBJ1-1; D ambiguous. The CDR3 is 13 amino acids. Germline CDR1 reads WNHNN; CDR2 reads SYGVQD (reference sequence). Trimming pared 3 bases from V and 1 base from J, leaving 6 bases between. CDR3 in amino acids: CASSDPGNTEAFF. The CDR3, as DNA: TGCGCCAGCAGTGACCCAGGGAACACTGAAGCTTTCTTT.

The DNA for the CDR3 is TGCGCCAGCAGCCTCTGGGGACACCCGAACACTGAAGCTTTCTTT. It translates to CASSLWGHPNTEAFF. The chain uses TRBV4-1 and TRBJ1-1; a possible D gene is TRBD1 (6 bases). The germline V gene encodes CDR1 MGHRA and CDR2 YSYEKL. V lost 4 bases and J lost 1, with 13 bases in between. There are 15 residues in the CDR3.

This clone was seen just once. The J gene is TRBJ1-1, the V gene TRBV6-5; D not resolved. This CDR3 region has 15 residues. The V gene's germline CDR1 is MNHEY and CDR2 SVGAGI. The ends were cut back, 10 bases at V and 4 bases at J, with 22 bases in the middle. The CDR3 coding sequence is TGTGCCACACACGGGAGGGTCCCGGCTGCCACTGAAGCTTTCTTT. Residues: CATHGRVPAATEAFF.